This T cell receptor beta chain comes out of a study of response to subunit inactivated influenza vaccine. General study results and limits: Authors suggested that a seasonal influenza vaccination recruits few new T cells each time.

CDR1 is GTSNPN, CDR2 SVGIG, per germline (reference sequence). Between the trimmed V and J ends, which lost 4 bases and 3 bases, there was a span of 15 bases. CDR3 length equals 14 residues. Turning to this clonotype: Its antigen is currently unknown.

TCRdb redid the calling of the RT-PCR reads with MiXCR, one entry per CDR3 protein. This table has 650,000 to 800,000 distinct CDR3 sequences, approximately 15% appearing once. The source material was PBMCs from blood, sampled approximately 15 days before vaccination. This sequence was found in a man aged 50 to 59 who received an inactivated influenza vaccine. The chain links TRBV30 to TRBJ1-1; unclear D gene. CDR3 sequence: CAWTRESVDTEAFF. In DNA, the CDR3 is TGTGCCTGGACGAGGGAATCAGTGGACACTGAAGCTTTCTTT.